A single sample is the source of the 25 T cell receptor beta chains below, sequenced in a study of blood T cells in healthy people across ages. For the second PCR, which ran for 7 to 11 cycles, a sample-barcoded 5' primer and a J-beta primer mix were used. TCRdb passed the 5' RACE reads through MiXCR, listing each CDR3 protein once. This sample yields fewer than 900,000 distinct CDR3 sequences, of which around 36% are seen a single time; approximately 13% belongs to the top ten. The sequencing input was blood. Every receptor here comes from a man between 18 and 35 years old in good health.

This clonotype showed up many times. CDR3 sequence: CASSLEFSQEHTQYF. The CDR3 DNA reads as TGTGCCAGCAGCTTAGAGTTCAGCCAGGAACATACGCAGTATTTT. The rearrangement joins TRBV11-1 to TRBJ2-3, with no clear D. Per the germline V gene, CDR1 is SGHAT and CDR2 is FQDESV (reference sequence). Trimming left V 1 base short and J 7 bases short, with 15 bases between. The CDR3 has 15 residues.

The rearrangement links TRBV6-2 or TRBV6-3 to TRBJ1-1; D perhaps matches TRBD1 (6 bases). Trimming left V 3 bases short and J 1 base short, with 12 bases between. Germline V gene sequence: CDR1 MNHEY, CDR2 SVGEGT. The CDR3 extends over 15 amino acids. The CDR3 DNA sequence: TGTGCCAGCAGTTATCCCTTACAGGGGAACACTGAAGCTTTCTTT. Translated: CASSYPLQGNTEAFF.

In its sample, this clonotype was seen a few times. The chain recombines TRBV7-9 with TRBJ2-2; 10 positions agree with TRBD1. CDR3 size: 19 residues. Germline CDR1 is SEHNR and CDR2 is FQNEAQ (reference sequence). The ends lost 5 bases at V and 9 bases at J; junction bases unmatched: 21. This chain's CDR3 is CASSPSGTGEWARHRELFF. The DNA for the CDR3 is TGTGCCAGCAGCCCCTCCGGGACAGGGGAATGGGCACGGCACCGGGAGCTGTTTTTT.

In the case of this clonotype: The CDR3 carries no conserved terminal phenylalanine or tryptophan, so it likely arises from a read error. The gene calls are TRBV12-3 or TRBV12-4 and TRBJ1-1; D unresolved. V gave up 5 bases and J gave up 1 base, with 14 bases separating them. This CDR3 is 15 amino acids long. CDR3 bases: TGTGCCAGCAGTCCCCCAGGAGGGCCGAACACTGAAGCTTTCCTT. This codes for CASSPPGGPNTEAFL.

This clonotype has ten or more counts. This chain uses TRBV20-1 with TRBJ1-2; no reliable D call. The CDR3 has 11 amino acids. V was clipped by 5 bases and J by 2 bases, with 6 bases between them. Germline CDR1 and CDR2: DFQATT and SNEGSKA (reference sequence). The CDR3 region has the DNA TGCAGTGCTCCAAGGAACTATGGCTACACCTTC. It is translated as CSAPRNYGYTF.

The J gene is TRBJ2-2, the V gene TRBV2, with D maybe TRBD1 (6 bases). Trimming pared 5 bases from V and 3 bases from J, leaving 13 bases between. CDR3 length: 15 amino acids. In germline, CDR1 is SNHLY, CDR2 FYNNEI. The DNA for the CDR3 is TGTGCCAGCAGTCGGACAGCCCTCGACACCGGGGAGCTGTTTTTT. Protein product: CASSRTALDTGELFF.

In its sample, this clonotype was seen a few times. The rearrangement uses TRBV6-5 and TRBJ1-2; 8 bases are shared with TRBD1. Losses at the gene ends were 4 bases for V and 2 bases for J; bases not matched to a gene: 6. The CDR3 is 15 amino acids. CDR1 is MNHEY, CDR2 SVGAGI, per germline. The CDR3 loop reads CASSSTWTGNYGYTF. CDR3 nucleotides: TGTGCCAGCAGTTCGACCTGGACAGGGAACTATGGCTACACCTTC.

The chain is built from TRBV4-2 and TRBJ2-5; D uncertain. The J call may not be correct, given that the DNA end is closer to TRBJ2-1. Germline CDR1 reads LGHNA; CDR2 reads YNFKEQ. This CDR3 comprises 13 residues. The CDR3 sequence: CASSLERQETQFF. In nucleotides, the CDR3 is TGTGCCAGCAGCCTAGAACGCCAAGAGACCCAGTTCTTC.

This clonotype showed up just once. It may be a read error: a sequence one base away is much more abundant. The chain has TRBV27 and TRBJ2-1; D is perhaps TRBD1 (6 bases). Trimming cost V 3 bases and J 10 bases, with 10 bases left between them. This CDR3 is 12 amino acids long. Germline V CDR1 and CDR2: MNHEY, SMNVEV (reference sequence). This CDR3 reads CASSFNRAEQFF. In DNA, the CDR3 is TGTGCCAGCAGTTTTAACAGGGCCGAGCAGTTCTTC.

The chain employs TRBV11-1 and TRBJ2-3; TRBD1 matches at 8 bases. J was trimmed by 1 base and V by 4 bases; bases with no gene match: 7. This CDR3 is 16 amino acids long. In germline, CDR1 is SGHAT, CDR2 FQDESV (reference sequence). The CDR3 nucleotides read TGTGCCAGCAGCTACACAGGGGGAATCGGCACAGATACGCAGTATTTT. Its protein is CASSYTGGIGTDTQYF.

This clonotype was found a few times. V and J are TRBV20-1 and TRBJ2-5; 12 bases match TRBD2. With 6 bases clipped from V and 11 bases from J, the junction kept 16 bases outside the gene matches. Germline V CDR1 and CDR2: DFQATT, SNEGSKA (reference sequence). The CDR3 is 15 amino acids. The CDR3 spells CSAEGLAGGFNEQYF. In DNA form, the CDR3 reads TGCAGTGCCGAGGGTCTAGCGGGGGGGTTCAATGAGCAGTACTTC.

CDR3 sequence (DNA): TGTGCCAGCACCGGGGGATCCTACAATGAGCAGTACTTC. It specifies CASTGGSYNEQYF. The chain carries TRBV2 and TRBJ2-7, with D maybe TRBD2 (6 bases). Trimming shortened V by 7 bases and J by 7 bases, and 17 bases separated the two germline ends. CDR1 is SNHLY and CDR2 is FYNNEI in the germline V gene. There are 13 residues in the CDR3.

The sample holds many counts of this clonotype. This chain connects TRBV28 to TRBJ2-3; possible D gene TRBD1, 5 bases. V was cut by 5 bases and J by 5 bases, with 20 bases left in between. The CDR3 has 16 residues. Germline assignment: CDR1 MDHEN and CDR2 SYDVKM. The CDR3 DNA sequence: TGTGCCAGCAGTCCACGCCCAGGGAAGGCGAGAGATACGCAGTATTTT. Protein sequence: CASSPRPGKARDTQYF.

This clonotype has only a few counts. The J gene is TRBJ1-2, the V gene TRBV12-3 or TRBV12-4; D gene unclear. The CDR3 has 14 amino acids. V gave up 3 bases and J gave up 8 bases, with 16 bases separating them. The CDR3 nucleotides read TGTGCCAGCAGTTTCCCAGCGGCCAAAGGAGGCTACACCTTC. It encodes CASSFPAAKGGYTF.

This clonotype was detected many times. The J gene is TRBJ2-1, the V gene TRBV5-1; TRBD1 is a possible D gene (6 bases). The V end lost 5 bases, the J end lost 9 bases, and 12 bases lay between the germline ends. CDR1 SGHRS and CDR2 YFSETQ come from the germline V gene. This CDR3 spans 12 amino acids. CDR3: CASSQQGAEQFF. The CDR3 DNA reads TGCGCCAGCAGTCAACAGGGTGCTGAGCAGTTCTTC. Using reference TRBV5-1 and TRBJ2-1 for the parts outside the CDR3, the full variable domain is KAGVTQTPRYLIKTRGQQVTLSCSPISGHRSVSWYQQTPGQGLQFLFEYFSETQRNKGNFPGRFSGRQFSNSRSEMNVSTLELGDSALYLCASSQQGAEQFFGPGTRLTVL.

There are a few counts of this clonotype. J is TRBJ2-5 and V is TRBV7-3; no clear D gene. V was clipped by 0 bases and J by 11 bases, with 22 bases between them. CDR1 and CDR2 from the germline V gene are SGHTA and FQGTGA. This CDR3 contains 16 residues. The CDR3 region has the DNA TGTGCCAGCAGCTTAACCACTGGGCCCTCTACAAATGAGCAGTACTTC. Residues: CASSLTTGPSTNEQYF.

The J gene is TRBJ2-1, the V gene TRBV12-3 or TRBV12-4, with D uncertain. V lost 6 bases and J 10 bases, leaving 19 bases between the germline ends. This CDR3 is built from 14 residues. The CDR3 DNA sequence: TGTGCCAGCAGACCCGCGTCGCGCTTTCAAGAGCAGTTCTTC. Protein sequence: CASRPASRFQEQFF.

The rearrangement links TRBV5-5 to TRBJ2-2, with 8 positions matching TRBD1. Trimming took 3 bases from V and 2 from J; bases not matched to a gene: 3. Germline loops: CDR1 SGHKS, CDR2 YYEKEE (reference sequence). The CDR3 has 15 residues. The DNA for the CDR3 is TGTGCCAGCAGCTCGACAGGGGTCAACACCGGGGAGCTGTTTTTT. It translates to CASSSTGVNTGELFF.

There are a few counts of this clonotype. This chain connects TRBV5-6 to TRBJ2-5, with 10 bases identical to TRBD1. The assigned J gene may be wrong: the sequence end matches TRBJ2-7 better. This CDR3 is 15 amino acids long. Germline CDR1 reads SGHDT; CDR2 reads YYEEEE. CDR3 coding DNA: TGTGCCAGCAGCTTGGCCCTGACAGGGGGCAACGAGCAGTACTTC. It translates to CASSLALTGGNEQYF.

On this clonotype: At one end, the junction sequence differs from germline, possibly due to a read error. V gene TRBV5-1 combines with J gene TRBJ2-7; no firm D call. Germline V gene lookup returns CDR1 SGHRS and CDR2 YFSETQ. This CDR3 is 12 amino acids long. CDR3 sequence (DNA): TGCGTCAGCAGCTTGGCGGTTGGGGATTTGTACTTC. This gives the protein CVSSLAVGDLYF.

The chain joins TRBV5-1 to TRBJ2-1, with 9 bases matching TRBD1. There are 17 residues in the CDR3. Germline V CDR1 and CDR2: SGHRS, YFSETQ. Trimming at V came to 3 bases and at J to 2 bases, leaving 9 bases not matched to a gene. The CDR3 DNA sequence: TGCGCCAGCAGCTCTCCCCCCGGGACAGGGACCTACAATGAGCAGTTCTTC. This encodes CASSSPPGTGTYNEQFF. The variable domain in full, with the rest retrieved from reference TRBV5-1 and TRBJ2-1, is KAGVTQTPRYLIKTRGQQVTLSCSPISGHRSVSWYQQTPGQGLQFLFEYFSETQRNKGNFPGRFSGRQFSNSRSEMNVSTLELGDSALYLCASSSPPGTGTYNEQFFGPGTRLTVL.

Many counts were recorded for this clonotype. The V gene is TRBV5-1, the J gene TRBJ2-1; TRBD1 agrees at 8 bases. The CDR3 has 14 amino acids. Looked up from germline, CDR1 is SGHRS and CDR2 is YFSETQ. The junction had 2 bases not matched to a gene; V was cut back by 0 bases and J by 6 bases. CDR3 bases: TGCGCCAGCAGCTTGGGGGACAGGTTCAATGAGCAGTTCTTC. It is translated as CASSLGDRFNEQFF.

This clonotype showed up many times. The V call is TRBV9, the J call TRBJ1-2; 9 bases are a match to TRBD1. Losses at the gene ends were 6 bases for V and 6 bases for J; bases not matched to a gene: 12. The CDR3 length is 15 residues. Germline V lookup: CDR1 SGDLS, CDR2 YYNGEE. CDR3 nucleotide sequence: TGTGCCAGCACCATCTCGGACAGGGGCGAGGATGGCTACACCTTC. It codes for CASTISDRGEDGYTF.

This chain links TRBV12-3 or TRBV12-4 with TRBJ1-1, with D unresolved. The CDR3 is 13 residues long. The V end lost 6 bases, the J end lost 1 base, and 9 bases lay between the germline ends. CDR3 protein: CASSKRANTEAFF. DNA of the CDR3: TGTGCCAGCAGCAAACGGGCGAACACTGAAGCTTTCTTT.

This clonotype was seen more than once but under ten times. J is TRBJ2-2 and V is TRBV6-4; D call uncertain. The germline V gene encodes CDR1 MRHNA and CDR2 SNTAGT. V was trimmed by 3 bases and J by 5 bases, leaving 10 bases between them. This CDR3 is 14 amino acids long. The chain's CDR3 is CASSEIGWTGELFF. Written as DNA, the CDR3 is TGTGCCAGCAGTGAGATCGGGTGGACCGGGGAGCTGTTTTTT.